This passage covers 20 T cell receptor beta chains from one sample sequenced in a study of cytomegalovirus exposure and HLA in healthy donors. The study ran its PCR with 60 Vbeta and 13 Jbeta primers. Using immunoSEQ multiplex PCR, the repertoire was profiled, and TCRdb retains in-frame clones only, with some absent. In the table there are about 110,000 clones, 75% of which are singletons. The sequenced sample was PBMCs. Source of these receptors: a male donor in good health and CMV-seropositive.

This chain links TRBV9 with TRBJ1-1; TRBD1 agrees at 10 bases. This CDR3 has 15 amino acids. Germline CDR1 reads SGDLS; CDR2 reads YYNGEE. Trimming at V came to 4 bases and at J to 3 bases, leaving 6 bases not matched to a gene. CDR3: CASSLTGGVYTEAFF. CDR3 coding DNA: TGTGCCAGCAGCCTGACAGGGGGCGTTTACACTGAAGCTTTCTTT.

The table lists this clone with a count of one. The genes are TRBV4-1 and TRBJ2-7; no reliable D call. V dropped 3 bases and J dropped 3 bases, with 9 bases sitting between them. The CDR3 length is 13 residues. Germline lookup yields CDR1 MGHRA and CDR2 YSYEKL. The CDR3 bases are TGCGCCAGCAGCCAGGTCGAGGACTACGAGCAGTACTTC. It encodes CASSQVEDYEQYF.

This rearrangement joins TRBV5-1 to TRBJ1-5; D unclear. The germline gives CDR1 SGHRS, CDR2 YFSETQ. The V gene lost 0 bases and the J gene lost 7 bases, with 11 bases spanning the gap. There are 14 residues in the CDR3. This CDR3 is CASSLDIRGQPQHF. The CDR3, as DNA: TGCGCCAGCAGCTTGGACATCAGAGGCCAGCCCCAGCATTTT.

This rearrangement joins TRBV18 to TRBJ1-5; 9 nucleotides agree with TRBD1. V shed 1 base and J 2 bases; nucleotides not matched to a gene: 3. Germline lookup yields CDR1 KGHSH and CDR2 LQKENI. This CDR3 is built from 16 residues. CDR3 sequence: CASSPQGQGGNQPQHF. In DNA form, the CDR3 reads TGTGCCAGCTCACCACAGGGACAGGGTGGCAATCAGCCCCAGCATTTT.

V and J are TRBV6-6 and TRBJ2-7, with 8 positions matching TRBD1. The CDR3 consists of 15 residues. Germline V lookup: CDR1 MNHNY, CDR2 SVGAGI (reference sequence). J was trimmed by 2 bases and V by 0 bases; bases with no gene match: 3. The CDR3 is CASSYSTGGAYEQYF. The DNA for the CDR3 is TGTGCCAGCAGTTACTCCACAGGGGGAGCCTACGAGCAGTACTTC.

This chain connects TRBV5-1 to TRBJ1-2, with 8 bases that match TRBD1. V was pared by 1 base and J by 4 bases, with 3 bases of the junction left unmatched. The CDR3 consists of 14 residues. CDR1 is SGHRS and CDR2 is YFSETQ in the germline V gene. CDR3 bases: TGCGCCAGCAGCTTGACCGGGACAGGCTATGGCTACACCTTC. Its translation is CASSLTGTGYGYTF. Full variable domain (remainder filled in from reference TRBV5-1 and TRBJ1-2): KAGVTQTPRYLIKTRGQQVTLSCSPISGHRSVSWYQQTPGQGLQFLFEYFSETQRNKGNFPGRFSGRQFSNSRSEMNVSTLELGDSALYLCASSLTGTGYGYTFGSGTRLTVV.

J is TRBJ2-1 and V is TRBV4-1, with D possibly TRBD2 on 5 matching bases. The ends were cut back, 3 bases at V and 6 bases at J, with 24 bases in the middle. The germline V gene encodes CDR1 MGHRA and CDR2 YSYEKL. The CDR3 totals 18 residues. The DNA of the CDR3 is TGCGCCAGCAGCCACCCTCGGGATATCGGGGTGGGCTCCAATGAGCAGTTCTTC. Amino acids: CASSHPRDIGVGSNEQFF.

In its sample, this clone was seen once. This chain links TRBV10-3 with TRBJ2-2; D call uncertain. CDR1 and CDR2 from the germline V gene are ENHRY and SYGVKD. Trimming took 5 bases from V and 2 from J, leaving 12 bases between them. CDR3 length equals 15 residues. CDR3 sequence reads: CAISSTAINTGELFF. The CDR3 DNA reads TGTGCCATCAGTAGCACAGCCATCAACACCGGGGAGCTGTTTTTT.

The chain is built from TRBV28 and TRBJ2-7; 9 nucleotides align to TRBD2. This CDR3 spans 14 amino acids. Trimming at V came to 6 bases and at J to 0 bases, leaving 3 bases not matched to a gene. Germline CDR1 MDHEN, CDR2 SYDVKM. The CDR3 bases are TGTGCCAGCAGGACTAGCGGCAGCTCCTACGAGCAGTACTTC. It is translated as CASRTSGSSYEQYF.

CDR3 amino acids: CASLVWNRRTDTQYF. CDR3 sequence (DNA): TGTGCCAGCTTAGTATGGAACAGGCGCACAGATACGCAGTATTTT. The chain recombines TRBV25-1 with TRBJ2-3; D possibly corresponds to TRBD1 (5 bases). V was trimmed by 8 bases and J by 1 base, leaving 16 bases between them. CDR1 is MGHDK, CDR2 SYGVNS, per germline. The CDR3 totals 15 residues.

A single count supports this clone. This chain uses TRBV11-2 with TRBJ2-7; 10 positions agree with TRBD2. The germline CDR1 and CDR2 sequences are SGHAT and FQNNGV. The CDR3 runs 18 residues. J was trimmed by 0 bases and V by 0 bases; bases with no gene match: 8. The CDR3 DNA reads as TGTGCCAGCAGCTTAGATCAGACTAGCGGGTATTCCTCCTACGAGCAGTACTTC. Encoded protein: CASSLDQTSGYSSYEQYF.

V is TRBV6-6 and J is TRBJ2-1; tentatively, D is TRBD1 (5 bases). Germline-derived CDR1 and CDR2 are MNHNY and SVGAGI (reference sequence). V lost 0 bases to trimming and J lost 8 bases, with 17 bases between them. The CDR3 loop spans 16 amino acids. The CDR3 nucleotides read TGTGCCAGCAGTTACTCAGGGCAGGGTTTTGGCGATGAGCAGTTCTTC. It yields the protein CASSYSGQGFGDEQFF.

This sequence joins TRBV6-5 and TRBJ2-7; D might be TRBD1 (5 bases). Germline V gives CDR1 MNHEY, CDR2 SVGAGI. This CDR3 is built from 15 residues. Between the trimmed V and J ends, which lost 0 bases and 0 bases, there was a span of 9 bases. The CDR3 loop is CASSYSDIGSYEQYF. The CDR3 DNA reads as TGTGCCAGCAGTTACTCGGACATCGGCTCCTACGAGCAGTACTTC.

CDR3 coding DNA: TGTGCCAGCAGCTCTCTGGGGGGGACTGAAGCTTTCTTT. Its protein product is CASSSLGGTEAFF. The rearrangement links TRBV7-3 to TRBJ1-1; a possible D gene is TRBD1 (5 bases). Germline V CDR1 and CDR2: SGHTA, FQGTGA. V was trimmed by 4 bases and J by 5 bases, leaving 11 bases between them. CDR3 length equals 13 residues.

J is TRBJ2-1 and V is TRBV9, with 8 nucleotides matching TRBD1. CDR1 is SGDLS and CDR2 is YYNGEE in the germline V gene. This CDR3 is 17 amino acids long. With 3 bases clipped from V and 8 bases from J, the junction kept 16 bases outside the gene matches. The CDR3 loop is CASSAYPGTGTLDEQFF. CDR3 DNA sequence: TGTGCCAGCAGCGCTTACCCCGGGACAGGAACTCTCGATGAGCAGTTCTTC.

The chain combines TRBV10-3 with TRBJ1-2; a weak D match, TRBD1 (6 bases). Germline loops: CDR1 ENHRY, CDR2 SYGVKD. This CDR3 contains 13 residues. Trimming took 4 bases from V and 5 from J, leaving 11 bases between them. The chain's CDR3 is CAISGHREYGYTF. Here the CDR3 DNA reads TGTGCCATCAGTGGTCACAGGGAGTATGGCTACACCTTC.

The CDR3 coding sequence is TGTGCCAGTAGTAGGACAGATGGCTACACCTTC. This codes for CASSRTDGYTF. This chain uses TRBV19 with TRBJ1-2, with a weak D call TRBD1 (6 bases). Germline values: CDR1 LNHDA, CDR2 SQIVND (reference sequence). This CDR3 has 11 amino acids. Trimming took off 4 bases at V and 6 bases at J, with 6 bases between the two ends.

The CDR3 coding sequence is TGTGCCAGTAGTAGTAGAGGGTACGAGCAGTACTTC. Protein product: CASSSRGYEQYF. The V and J genes are TRBV19 and TRBJ2-7; weak D call: TRBD2 (5 bases). The germline V and J ends were trimmed by 4 bases and 4 bases, with 8 bases remaining between them. Germline V gives CDR1 LNHDA, CDR2 SQIVND (reference sequence). The CDR3 length is 12 residues.

In this sample, this clone turned up a few times. The chain uses TRBV4-3 and TRBJ2-3; TRBD2 aligns across 13 bases. This CDR3 region has 21 residues. CDR1 and CDR2 (germline): LGHNA, YSLEER. Trimming removed 3 bases from V and 0 bases from J; junction bases left unmatched: 15. The CDR3 DNA is TGCGCCAGCAGCCACCGATACTTAGGGACTAGCGGGGCGACTAGCACAGATACGCAGTATTTT. Amino acid sequence: CASSHRYLGTSGATSTDTQYF.

The chain is built from TRBV2 and TRBJ2-1; 7 positions match TRBD2. V was clipped by 4 bases and J by 2 bases; unmatched bases: 2. Per germline, CDR1 SNHLY and CDR2 FYNNEI. The CDR3 contains 14 residues. CDR3 bases: TGTGCCAGCAGTGCTGCGGGGGCCTACAATGAGCAGTTCTTC. It translates to CASSAAGAYNEQFF.